What follows are 12 T cell receptor beta chains derived from one specimen sequenced in a study of CD8 T cells in ankylosing spondylitis. TCRdb re-derived calls from the 5' RACE reads in MiXCR, one entry per CDR3 protein. The profile shows about 270,000 distinct CDR3 sequences, around 32% of them singletons. Specimen: blood, either unsorted or a sorted T cell fraction (not recorded which). The source of these receptors is a male donor with ankylosing spondylitis or in good health (not recorded which).

The DNA of the CDR3 is TGCGCCAGCAGCCTGGGCCTTGGGGAGTTCTTC. Amino acids: CASSLGLGEFF. The gene calls are TRBV5-1 and TRBJ2-1; D is undetermined. CDR3 size: 11 residues. V was cut by 4 bases and J by 14 bases, with 13 bases left in between. Germline loops: CDR1 SGHRS, CDR2 YFSETQ.

This rearrangement joins TRBV5-5 to TRBJ1-2; D is ambiguous. Germline lookup yields CDR1 SGHKS and CDR2 YYEKEE (reference sequence). V was trimmed by 0 bases and J by 2 bases, leaving 8 bases between them. There are 14 residues in the CDR3. CDR3 sequence (DNA): TGTGCCAGCAGCTTGGGAACGGGGAACTATGGCTACACCTTC. Translating gives CASSLGTGNYGYTF.

This clonotype occurred a few times. This chain uses TRBV27 with TRBJ2-7; 10 bases match TRBD1. This CDR3 is 15 amino acids long. J gave up 2 bases and V 10 bases, and 11 bases lay outside the gene matches. Looked up from germline, CDR1 is MNHEY and CDR2 is SMNVEV (reference sequence). The CDR3 region is CATTRDGTGAYEQYF. The CDR3 nucleotides read TGTGCCACCACCCGGGACGGGACAGGGGCCTACGAGCAGTACTTC.

The V and J genes are TRBV29-1 and TRBJ1-2; D is undetermined. CDR1 SQVTM and CDR2 ANQGSEA come from the germline V gene. The CDR3 is 13 amino acids. V dropped 0 bases and J dropped 1 base, with 6 bases sitting between them. CDR3 nucleotide sequence: TGCAGCGTTGAAGAGGCAAATAACTATGGCTACACCTTC. Its translation: CSVEEANNYGYTF.

This clonotype was picked up a small number of times. The rearrangement uses TRBV6-9 and TRBJ1-1; the D is unclear. V gave up 5 bases and J gave up 1 base, with 20 bases separating them. The CDR3 extends over 17 amino acids. Per the germline V gene, CDR1 is MNHGY and CDR2 is SVAAGI. The CDR3 DNA reads TGTGCCAGCAGTCTGGACGGACGTCATATACCGAACACTGAAGCTTTCTTT. It is translated as CASSLDGRHIPNTEAFF.

The chain couples TRBV12-3 or TRBV12-4 to TRBJ2-5, with D possibly called TRBD1 or TRBD2 (6 bases each). V lost 3 bases and J lost 5, with 10 bases in between. CDR3 length: 13 amino acids. The CDR3 here is CASSFSGAETQYF. For the CDR3, the DNA is TGTGCCAGCAGTTTCTCGGGGGCCGAGACCCAGTACTTC.

The sample holds a few counts of this clonotype. This chain joins TRBV6-5 and TRBJ1-1, with D possibly matching TRBD1 (6 bases). In germline, CDR1 is MNHEY, CDR2 SVGAGI. This CDR3 has 16 amino acids. Trimming took off 5 bases at V and 1 base at J, with 17 bases between the two ends. The CDR3 region is CASSVLGGQRNTEAFF. The CDR3 DNA sequence: TGTGCCAGCAGTGTACTCGGAGGACAGAGGAACACTGAAGCTTTCTTT.

V usage is TRBV4-1 and J usage is TRBJ2-1; TRBD2 matches 13 bases. J lost 5 bases, V lost 3 bases, and 7 bases had no gene match. The length of the CDR3 is 17 residues. Germline CDR1 and CDR2: MGHRA and YSYEKL. Written as DNA, the CDR3 is TGCGCCAGCAGCCAGGGACTAGCGGGGTCATCCAACAATGAGCAGTTCTTC. Protein: CASSQGLAGSSNNEQFF.

This clonotype was seen only once. The gene calls are TRBV18 and TRBJ2-1; D is uncertain. Germline CDR1 is KGHSH and CDR2 is LQKENI. The CDR3 contains 13 residues. V dropped 4 bases and J dropped 8 bases, with 12 bases sitting between them. This CDR3 reads CASSRSPVDEQFF. The CDR3 region has the DNA TGTGCCAGCTCACGGAGCCCCGTGGATGAGCAGTTCTTC.

This chain joins TRBV3-1 and TRBJ2-1; a weak D match, TRBD2 (7 bases). The CDR3 sequence is 19 residues long. CDR1 is LGHDT, CDR2 YNNKEL, per germline (reference sequence). Trimming left V 0 bases short and J 4 bases short, with 22 bases between. CDR3 sequence reads: CASSQELGGGRGSYNEQFF. The CDR3 DNA is TGTGCCAGCAGCCAAGAACTGGGGGGGGGCAGGGGATCGTACAATGAGCAGTTCTTC.

V and J are TRBV7-9 and TRBJ2-3, with 11 bases fitting TRBD1. This CDR3 comprises 17 residues. Trimming at V came to 3 bases and at J to 2 bases, leaving 7 bases not matched to a gene. Germline-derived CDR1 and CDR2 are SEHNR and FQNEAQ (reference sequence). The CDR3, as DNA: TGTGCCAGCAGCTTTGAAGGGACAGGGGGATTCACAGATACGCAGTATTTT. It codes for CASSFEGTGGFTDTQYF.

This clonotype was counted a single time. The chain joins TRBV4-1 to TRBJ1-2; D call uncertain. Germline loops: CDR1 MGHRA, CDR2 YSYEKL. The CDR3 extends over 13 amino acids. With 3 bases removed from V and 3 bases from J, the gap between germline ends came to 8 bases. The CDR3 sequence is CASSHTSDYGYTF. CDR3 nucleotides: TGCGCCAGCAGCCACACAAGCGACTATGGCTACACCTTC.